The rows below give T cell receptor beta chains drawn from one sample of a study of post-analysis software for immune sequencing data. TCRdb analysed the PCR reads with MiXCR anew, one entry per CDR3 protein. The sample has a few hundred thousand distinct CDR3 sequences; roughly 45% are singletons. Material for sequencing was blood. All receptors derive from a girl aged 5-17 years with multiple sclerosis. Both conserved end residues are part of each CDR3. The D gene is left open where the match is weak. Not all rows give a size; the values are once, few, many and, for expanded clones, a class.

>.|TRBJ1-2|TRBV4-1|few
TGCGCCAGCAGTAACCCGACAGGCGACGCCTCTGGCTACACCTTC
CASSNPTGDASGYTF
>TRBD1|TRBJ2-1|TRBV29-1|.
TGCAGCGTTGAGGGCCTTCAGGGGGCCTCCTACAATGAGCAGTTCTTC
CSVEGLQGASYNEQFF
>TRBD1|TRBJ1-2|TRBV27|.
TGTGCCAGCAGTCTCAATCAGGGGGCGCCGCAAAATGGCTACACCTTC
CASSLNQGAPQNGYTF
>.|TRBJ1-5|TRBV12-3/TRBV12-4|.
TGTGCCAGCAGTTTAGACGGACGCAATCAGCCCCAGCATTTT
CASSLDGRNQPQHF
>.|TRBJ2-7|TRBV5-1|few
TGCGCCAGCAGTCGTGCCCCTACCGAGGAGCAGTACTTC
CASSRAPTEEQYF
>TRBD2|TRBJ2-3|TRBV3-1|.
TGTGCCAGCAGCCCCCAGACTAGCGGCGTACACCGAGATACGCAGTATTTT
CASSPQTSGVHRDTQYF
>.|TRBJ2-7|TRBV28|few
TGTGCCAGCAGTTTAAGAAGTCACGAAGCCTACGAGCAGTACTTC
CASSLRSHEAYEQYF
>.|TRBJ2-2|TRBV5-1|.
TGCGCCAGCAGCTTGTCCATCCCGGGGGCCGGGGAGCTGTTTTTT
CASSLSIPGAGELFF
>TRBD1|TRBJ1-1|TRBV12-3/TRBV12-4|once
TGTGCCAGCAGTTTTTCATCAGGGGGCGGCGAGAACCGGCCCAACACTGAAGCTTTCTTT
CASSFSSGGGENRPNTEAFF
>TRBD1|TRBJ1-2|TRBV29-1|once
TGCAGCGTGGGACCGAGGGACAGGGGGTCCTATGGCTACACCTTC
CSVGPRDRGSYGYTF
>.|TRBJ2-7|TRBV5-1|.
TGCGCCAGCAGCTTACAGCCCCTAAGCTCCTACGAGCAGTACTTC
CASSLQPLSSYEQYF
>.|TRBJ1-2|TRBV20-1|few
TGCAGTGCGGGGGCTGGCTACACCTTC
CSAGAGYTF
>.|TRBJ2-7|TRBV28|.
TGTGCCAGCAGTTTATCCACAAAGGTCCCGGGAACCTACCTTATCTCCTACGAGCAGTACTTC
CASSLSTKVPGTYLISYEQYF
>TRBD2|TRBJ2-5|TRBV18|once
TGTGCCAGCTCCGGGGGGAGCCAAGAGACCCAGTACTTC
CASSGGSQETQYF
>TRBD2|TRBJ2-7|TRBV4-2|few
TGTGCCAGCAGCTTAGCGGGAGGCGCCGCCCAGACATACGAGCAGTACTTC
CASSLAGGAAQTYEQYF
>.|TRBJ2-7|TRBV12-3/TRBV12-4|.
TGTGCCAGCAGTCTAAAAGGTCCCCCCTACGAGCAGTACTTC
CASSLKGPPYEQYF
>TRBD1|TRBJ2-7|TRBV20-1|few
TGCAGTGCTAGAGGAAGGGGGCGGGCGGCCATATCCTACGAGCAGTACTTC
CSARGRGRAAISYEQYF
>.|TRBJ2-7|TRBV20-1|few
TGCAGTGCTAGGTTAGCCGTGGGCGAGCAGTACTTC
CSARLAVGEQYF
>TRBD2|TRBJ2-7|TRBV20-1|.
TGCAGTGCCCGAGCGGGAGACATCTCCTACGAGCAGTACTTC
CSARAGDISYEQYF
>.|TRBJ1-1|TRBV6-1|few
TGTGCCAGCAGTGCCACCCCTGAAGCTTTCTTT
CASSATPEAFF
>TRBD2|TRBJ2-7|TRBV15|.
TGTGCCACCAGCAGTCCCGGACTAGCGGACAGCTCCTACGAGCAGTACTTC
CATSSPGLADSSYEQYF
>TRBD1|TRBJ2-1|TRBV5-1|.
TGCGCCAACAGCTTGGAGACAGGGGAGTACAATGAGCAGTTCTTC
CANSLETGEYNEQFF
>TRBD1|TRBJ2-2|TRBV7-8|.
TGTGCCAGCAGATGGGACAGAATGAACACCGGGGAGCTGTTTTTT
CASRWDRMNTGELFF
>TRBD1|TRBJ1-4|TRBV7-9|.
TGTGCCAGCAGGCGGGACAGGTCAAATGAAAAACTGTTTTTT
CASRRDRSNEKLFF
>TRBD2|TRBJ2-1|TRBV4-1|few
TGCGCCAGCAGCCAACAACCGGGGGGCAATGAGCAGTTCTTC
CASSQQPGGNEQFF
>TRBD1|TRBJ2-7|TRBV28|.
TGTGCCAGCGTCGAGTCCAGGGGGCTAAACTTGCAGTACTTC
CASVESRGLNLQYF
>.|TRBJ2-5|TRBV19|few
TGTGCCAGTAGTATATCAGGAGCGGAGACCCAGTACTTC
CASSISGAETQYF
>.|TRBJ1-5|TRBV6-5|.
TGTGCCAGCAGTTACTCTAGGACAGGCAATCAGCCCCAGCATTTT
CASSYSRTGNQPQHF
>TRBD1|TRBJ1-2|TRBV7-2|.
TGTGCCAGCAGCTTAGGAGGACAGGCTAGATCCTATGGCTACACCTTC
CASSLGGQARSYGYTF
>TRBD1|TRBJ2-1|TRBV5-6|.
TGTGCCAGCAGGTATGGGACAGATTACAATGAGCAGTTCTTC
CASRYGTDYNEQFF
>.|TRBJ1-4|TRBV29-1|.
TGCAGCGCCCAAGGGGCCGGGGGCCGTACTAATGAAAAACTGTTTTTT
CSAQGAGGRTNEKLFF
>TRBD2|TRBJ2-4|TRBV20-1|few
TGCAGTGCCCAGGAGGCTAGCGGGGCCAAAAACATTCAGTACTTC
CSAQEASGAKNIQYF
>TRBD2|TRBJ2-7|TRBV7-2|few
TGTGCCAGCAGCCCGGGGGGAAATCGGCGCGAGCAGTACTTC
CASSPGGNRREQYF
>.|TRBJ1-5|TRBV14|.
TGTGCCAGCAACCAAGGACCCAGTCAGCCCCAGCATTTT
CASNQGPSQPQHF
>.|TRBJ1-4|TRBV9|.
TGTGCCAGCAGCGCCTCGATGGTAAATGAAAAACTGTTTTTT
CASSASMVNEKLFF
>.|TRBJ1-2|TRBV20-1|.
TGCAGTGCTAGTGCGGGGCCTGGCTACACCTTC
CSASAGPGYTF
>TRBD1|TRBJ2-3|TRBV5-6|.
TGTGCCAGCAGCTTGGACAGGGGGGTGGCAGATACGCAGTATTTT
CASSLDRGVADTQYF